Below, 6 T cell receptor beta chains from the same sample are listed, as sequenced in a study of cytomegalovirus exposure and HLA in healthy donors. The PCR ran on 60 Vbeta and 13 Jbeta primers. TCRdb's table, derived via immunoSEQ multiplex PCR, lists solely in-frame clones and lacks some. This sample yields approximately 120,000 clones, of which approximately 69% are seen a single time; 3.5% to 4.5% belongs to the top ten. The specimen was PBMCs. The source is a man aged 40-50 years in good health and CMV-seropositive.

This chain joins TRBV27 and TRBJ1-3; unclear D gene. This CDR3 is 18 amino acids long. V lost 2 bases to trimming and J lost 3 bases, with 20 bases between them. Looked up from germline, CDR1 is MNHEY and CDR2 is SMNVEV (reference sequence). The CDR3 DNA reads TGTGCCAGCAGTTTAATTGGGGTCGAGGGCTTAAATGGAAACACCATATATTTT. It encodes CASSLIGVEGLNGNTIYF.

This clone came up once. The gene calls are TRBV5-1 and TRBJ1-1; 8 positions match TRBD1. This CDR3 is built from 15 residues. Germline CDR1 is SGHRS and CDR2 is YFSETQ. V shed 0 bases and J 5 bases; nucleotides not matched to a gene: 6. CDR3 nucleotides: TGCGCCAGCAGCTTGGGAGTGACAGGGGAGACTGAAGCTTTCTTT. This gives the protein CASSLGVTGETEAFF. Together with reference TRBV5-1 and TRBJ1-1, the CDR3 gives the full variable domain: KAGVTQTPRYLIKTRGQQVTLSCSPISGHRSVSWYQQTPGQGLQFLFEYFSETQRNKGNFPGRFSGRQFSNSRSEMNVSTLELGDSALYLCASSLGVTGETEAFFGQGTRLTVV.

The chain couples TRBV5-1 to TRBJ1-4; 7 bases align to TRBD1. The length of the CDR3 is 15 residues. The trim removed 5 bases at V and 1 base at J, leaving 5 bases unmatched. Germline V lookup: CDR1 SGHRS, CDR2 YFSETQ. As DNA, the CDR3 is TGCGCCAGCAGTAGCTCAGGGGGAACTAATGAAAAACTGTTTTTT. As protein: CASSSSGGTNEKLFF.

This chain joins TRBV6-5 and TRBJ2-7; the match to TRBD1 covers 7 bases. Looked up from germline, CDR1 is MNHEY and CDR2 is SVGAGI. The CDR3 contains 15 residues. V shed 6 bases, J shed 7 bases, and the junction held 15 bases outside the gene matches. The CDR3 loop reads CASRLDRTPTWEQYF. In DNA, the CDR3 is TGTGCCAGCAGGTTGGACAGGACCCCTACTTGGGAGCAGTACTTC.

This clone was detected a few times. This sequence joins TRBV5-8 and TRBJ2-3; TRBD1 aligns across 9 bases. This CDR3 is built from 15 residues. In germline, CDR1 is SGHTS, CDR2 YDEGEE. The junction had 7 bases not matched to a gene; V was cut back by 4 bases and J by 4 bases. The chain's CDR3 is CASSTTGGGADTQYF. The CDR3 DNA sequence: TGTGCCAGCAGCACTACAGGGGGCGGGGCAGATACGCAGTATTTT.

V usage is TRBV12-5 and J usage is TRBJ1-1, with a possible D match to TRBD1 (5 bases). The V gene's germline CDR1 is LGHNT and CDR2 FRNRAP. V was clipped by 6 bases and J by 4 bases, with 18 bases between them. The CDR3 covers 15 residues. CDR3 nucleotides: TGTGCTAGTGGCCCCCTCACAGGTAGGCTCACTGAAGCTTTCTTT. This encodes CASGPLTGRLTEAFF.